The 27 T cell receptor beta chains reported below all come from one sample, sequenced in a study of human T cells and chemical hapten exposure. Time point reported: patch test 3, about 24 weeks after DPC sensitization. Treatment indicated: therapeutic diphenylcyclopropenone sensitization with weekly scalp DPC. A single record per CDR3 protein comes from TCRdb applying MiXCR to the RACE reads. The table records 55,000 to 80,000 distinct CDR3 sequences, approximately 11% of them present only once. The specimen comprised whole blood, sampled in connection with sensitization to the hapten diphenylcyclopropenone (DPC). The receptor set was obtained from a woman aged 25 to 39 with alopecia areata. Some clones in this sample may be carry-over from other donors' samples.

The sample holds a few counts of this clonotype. This CDR3 reads CASHTSGGIDTQYF. For the CDR3, the DNA is TGTGCCAGCCACACTAGCGGGGGAATAGATACGCAGTATTTT. This rearrangement joins TRBV28 to TRBJ2-3; TRBD2 agrees at 11 bases. The J segment lost 5 bases and the V segment lost 8 bases, leaving 6 bases of the junction unmatched. The CDR3 contains 14 residues. Germline V gene lookup returns CDR1 MDHEN and CDR2 SYDVKM. The full variable domain, its missing parts supplied by reference TRBV28 and TRBJ2-3, is DVKVTQSSRYLVKRTGEKVFLECVQDMDHENMFWYRQDPGLGLRLIYFSYDVKMKEKGDIPEGYSVSREKKERFSLILESASTNQTSMYLCASHTSGGIDTQYFGPGTRLTVL.

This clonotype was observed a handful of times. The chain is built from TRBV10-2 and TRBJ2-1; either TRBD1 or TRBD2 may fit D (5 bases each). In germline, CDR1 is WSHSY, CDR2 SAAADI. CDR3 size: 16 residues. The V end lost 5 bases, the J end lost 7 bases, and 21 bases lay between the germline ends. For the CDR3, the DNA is TGCGCCAGCAGTCAAACTTGGGGGACCACGACAAATGAGCAGTTCTTC. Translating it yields CASSQTWGTTTNEQFF.

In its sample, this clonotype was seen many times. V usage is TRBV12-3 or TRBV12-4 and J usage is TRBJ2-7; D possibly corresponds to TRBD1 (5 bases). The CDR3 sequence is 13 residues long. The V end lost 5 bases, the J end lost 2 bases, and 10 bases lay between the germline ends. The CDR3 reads CASSPDSTYEQYF. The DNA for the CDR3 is TGTGCCAGCAGTCCCGACAGTACCTACGAGCAGTACTTC.

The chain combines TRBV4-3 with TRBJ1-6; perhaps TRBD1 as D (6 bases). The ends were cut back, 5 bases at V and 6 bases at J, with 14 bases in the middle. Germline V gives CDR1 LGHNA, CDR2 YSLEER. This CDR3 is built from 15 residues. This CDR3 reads CASSSKGGGNSPLHF. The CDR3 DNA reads TGCGCCAGCAGCTCAAAAGGAGGGGGTAATTCACCCCTCCACTTT.

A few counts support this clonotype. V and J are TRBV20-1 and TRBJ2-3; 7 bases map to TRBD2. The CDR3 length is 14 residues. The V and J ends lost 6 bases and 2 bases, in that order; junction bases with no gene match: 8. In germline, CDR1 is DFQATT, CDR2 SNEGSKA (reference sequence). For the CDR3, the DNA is TGCAGTGCAAAAGGGACTACCCCCACAGATACGCAGTATTTT. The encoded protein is CSAKGTTPTDTQYF.

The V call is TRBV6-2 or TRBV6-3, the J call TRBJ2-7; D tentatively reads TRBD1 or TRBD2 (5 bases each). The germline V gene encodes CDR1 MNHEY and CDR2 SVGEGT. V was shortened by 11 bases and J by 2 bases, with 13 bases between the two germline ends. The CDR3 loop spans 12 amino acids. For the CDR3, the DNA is TGTGCCTCCCGGGACGGAGCCTACGAGCAGTACTTC. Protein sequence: CASRDGAYEQYF.

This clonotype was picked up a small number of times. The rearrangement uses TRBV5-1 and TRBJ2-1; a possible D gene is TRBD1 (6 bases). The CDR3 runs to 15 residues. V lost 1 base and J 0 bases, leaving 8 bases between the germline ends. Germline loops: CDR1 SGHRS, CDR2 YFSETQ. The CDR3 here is CASSLTGPSYNEQFF. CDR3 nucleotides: TGCGCCAGCAGCTTGACAGGGCCCTCCTACAATGAGCAGTTCTTC.

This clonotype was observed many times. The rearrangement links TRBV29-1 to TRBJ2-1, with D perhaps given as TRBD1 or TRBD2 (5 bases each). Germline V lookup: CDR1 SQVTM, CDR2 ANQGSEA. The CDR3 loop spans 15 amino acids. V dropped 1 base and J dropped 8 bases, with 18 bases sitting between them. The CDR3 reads CSVEVGDHWWDEQFF. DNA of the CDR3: TGCAGCGTTGAAGTTGGGGACCACTGGTGGGATGAGCAGTTCTTC.

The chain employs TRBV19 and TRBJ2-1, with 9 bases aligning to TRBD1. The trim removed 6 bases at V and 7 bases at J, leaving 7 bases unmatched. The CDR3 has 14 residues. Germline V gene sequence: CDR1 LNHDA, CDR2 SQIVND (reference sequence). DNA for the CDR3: TGTGCCAGTAGCCGCGGGACAGGGAGGAATGAGCAGTTCTTC. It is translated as CASSRGTGRNEQFF.

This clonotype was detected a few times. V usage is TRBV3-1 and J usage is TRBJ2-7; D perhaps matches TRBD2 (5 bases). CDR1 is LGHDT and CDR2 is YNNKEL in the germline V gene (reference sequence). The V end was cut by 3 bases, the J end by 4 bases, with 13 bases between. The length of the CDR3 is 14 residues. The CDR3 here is CASSQIASSYEQYF. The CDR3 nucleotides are TGTGCCAGCAGCCAGATTGCTAGCAGTTACGAGCAGTACTTC.

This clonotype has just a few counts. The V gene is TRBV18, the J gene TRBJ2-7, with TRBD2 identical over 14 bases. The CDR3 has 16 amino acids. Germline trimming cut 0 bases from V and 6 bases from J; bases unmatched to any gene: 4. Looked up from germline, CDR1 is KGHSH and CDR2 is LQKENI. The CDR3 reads CASSPPSTSGRGEQYF. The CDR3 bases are TGTGCCAGCTCACCACCATCGACTAGCGGGAGGGGCGAGCAGTACTTC.

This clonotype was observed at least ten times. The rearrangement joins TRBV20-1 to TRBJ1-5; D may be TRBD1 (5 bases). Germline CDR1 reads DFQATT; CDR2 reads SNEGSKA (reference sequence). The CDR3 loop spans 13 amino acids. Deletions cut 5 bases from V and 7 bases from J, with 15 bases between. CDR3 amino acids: CSASMGVEQPQHF. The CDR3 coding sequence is TGCAGTGCTTCAATGGGGGTAGAGCAGCCCCAGCATTTT.

The CDR3 region is CASSKGTRQLETQYF. The DNA of the CDR3 is TGTGCCAGCAGCAAAGGGACTAGACAATTGGAGACCCAGTACTTC. The rearrangement links TRBV3-1 to TRBJ2-5; 8 bases are a match to TRBD2. Germline V gene lookup returns CDR1 LGHDT and CDR2 YNNKEL (reference sequence). The length of the CDR3 is 15 residues. The junction had 10 bases not matched to a gene; V was cut back by 5 bases and J by 5 bases.

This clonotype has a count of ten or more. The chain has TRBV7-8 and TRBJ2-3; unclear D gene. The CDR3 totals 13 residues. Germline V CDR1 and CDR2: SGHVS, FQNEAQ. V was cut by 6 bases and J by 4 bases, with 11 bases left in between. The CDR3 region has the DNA TGTGCCAGCAGTCCAACCCCGGCAGATACGCAGTATTTT. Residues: CASSPTPADTQYF.

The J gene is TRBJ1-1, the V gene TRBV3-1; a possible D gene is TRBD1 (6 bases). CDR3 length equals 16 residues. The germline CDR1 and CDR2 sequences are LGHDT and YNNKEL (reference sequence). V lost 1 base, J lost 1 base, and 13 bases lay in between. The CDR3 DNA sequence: TGTGCCAGCAGCCAAGGTGGCGGACAGAAGAACACTGAAGCTTTCTTT. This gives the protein CASSQGGGQKNTEAFF.

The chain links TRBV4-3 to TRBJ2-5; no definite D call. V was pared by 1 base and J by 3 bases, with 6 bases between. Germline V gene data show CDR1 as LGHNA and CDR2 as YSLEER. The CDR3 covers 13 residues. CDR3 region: CASSQAQEETQYF. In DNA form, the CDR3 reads TGCGCCAGCAGCCAAGCGCAGGAAGAGACCCAGTACTTC.

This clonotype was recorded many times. CDR3 loop: CASSLENRVTPDEQYF. In nucleotides, the CDR3 is TGTGCCAGCAGCTTGGAGAACAGGGTGACCCCTGACGAGCAGTACTTC. The chain carries TRBV5-4 and TRBJ2-7; a possible D gene is TRBD1 (6 bases). This CDR3 spans 16 amino acids. Trimming pared 0 bases from V and 5 bases from J, leaving 18 bases between. The V gene's germline CDR1 is SGHNT and CDR2 YYREEE (reference sequence).

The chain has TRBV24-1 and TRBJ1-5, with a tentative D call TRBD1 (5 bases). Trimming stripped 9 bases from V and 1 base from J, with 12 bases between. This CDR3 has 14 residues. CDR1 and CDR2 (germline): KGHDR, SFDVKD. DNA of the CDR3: TGTGCCACCGAGGGACGGGACAGCAATCAGCCCCAGCATTTT. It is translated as CATEGRDSNQPQHF.

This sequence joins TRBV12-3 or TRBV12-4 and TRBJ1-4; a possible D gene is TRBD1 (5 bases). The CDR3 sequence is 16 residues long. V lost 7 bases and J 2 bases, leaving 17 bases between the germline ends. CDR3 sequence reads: CASTAASGYTNEKLFF. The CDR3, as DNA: TGTGCCAGCACTGCAGCCTCAGGGTACACTAATGAAAAACTGTTTTTT.

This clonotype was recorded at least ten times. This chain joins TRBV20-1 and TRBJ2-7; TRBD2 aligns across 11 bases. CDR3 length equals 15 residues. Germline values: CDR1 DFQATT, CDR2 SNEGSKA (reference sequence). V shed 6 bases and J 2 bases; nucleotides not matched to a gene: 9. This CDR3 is CSAAGLAARTYEQYF. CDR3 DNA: TGCAGTGCCGCGGGACTAGCGGCCCGAACCTACGAGCAGTACTTC.

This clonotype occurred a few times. The CDR3 protein is CSVERTGVMEQFF. CDR3 nucleotides: TGCAGCGTTGAAAGGACTGGGGTGATGGAGCAGTTCTTC. The V call is TRBV29-1, the J call TRBJ2-1; D is perhaps TRBD2 (5 bases). In germline, CDR1 is SQVTM, CDR2 ANQGSEA. V lost 2 bases, J lost 10 bases, and 15 bases lay in between. This CDR3 spans 13 amino acids.

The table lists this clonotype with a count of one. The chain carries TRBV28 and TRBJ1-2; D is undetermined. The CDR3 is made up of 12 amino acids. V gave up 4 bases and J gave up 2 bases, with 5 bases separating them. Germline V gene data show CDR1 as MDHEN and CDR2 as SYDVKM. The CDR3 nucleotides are TGTGCCAGCAGTTCCCCGAACTATGGCTACACCTTC. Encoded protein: CASSSPNYGYTF.

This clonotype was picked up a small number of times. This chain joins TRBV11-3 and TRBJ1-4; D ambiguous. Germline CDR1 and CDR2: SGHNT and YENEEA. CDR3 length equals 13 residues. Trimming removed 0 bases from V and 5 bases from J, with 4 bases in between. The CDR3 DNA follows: TGTGCCAGCAGCTTAGATCGCAATGAAAAACTGTTTTTT. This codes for CASSLDRNEKLFF.

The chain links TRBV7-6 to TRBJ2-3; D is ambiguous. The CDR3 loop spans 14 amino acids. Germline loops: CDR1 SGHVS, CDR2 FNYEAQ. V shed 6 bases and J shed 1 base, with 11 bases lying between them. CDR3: CASSPYARTDTQYF. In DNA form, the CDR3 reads TGTGCCAGCAGTCCTTACGCCCGCACAGATACGCAGTATTTT.

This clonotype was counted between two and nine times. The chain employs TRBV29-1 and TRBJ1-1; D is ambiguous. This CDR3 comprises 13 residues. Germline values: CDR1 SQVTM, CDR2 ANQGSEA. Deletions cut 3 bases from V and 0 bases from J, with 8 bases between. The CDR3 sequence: CSVEKALNTEAFF. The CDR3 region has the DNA TGCAGCGTTGAGAAGGCACTGAACACTGAAGCTTTCTTT.

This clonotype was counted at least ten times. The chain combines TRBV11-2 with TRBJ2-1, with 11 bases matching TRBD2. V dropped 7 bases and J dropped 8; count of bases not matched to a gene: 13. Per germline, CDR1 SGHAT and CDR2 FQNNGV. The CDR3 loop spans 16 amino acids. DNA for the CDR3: TGTGCCAGCACCCAGATGACTAGCGGGATTAGCGATGAGCAGTTCTTC. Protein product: CASTQMTSGISDEQFF. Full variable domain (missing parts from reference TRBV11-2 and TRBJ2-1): EAGVAQSPRYKIIEKRQSVAFWCNPISGHATLYWYQQILGQGPKLLIQFQNNGVVDDSQLPKDRFSAERLKGVDSTLKIQPAKLEDSAVYLCASTQMTSGISDEQFFGPGTRLTVL.

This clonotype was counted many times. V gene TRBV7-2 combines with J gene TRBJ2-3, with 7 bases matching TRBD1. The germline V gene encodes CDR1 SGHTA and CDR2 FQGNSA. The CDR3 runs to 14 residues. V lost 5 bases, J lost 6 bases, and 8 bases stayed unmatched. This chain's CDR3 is CASSTQGQADTQYF. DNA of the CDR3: TGTGCCAGCAGCACCCAAGGACAGGCCGATACGCAGTATTTT.